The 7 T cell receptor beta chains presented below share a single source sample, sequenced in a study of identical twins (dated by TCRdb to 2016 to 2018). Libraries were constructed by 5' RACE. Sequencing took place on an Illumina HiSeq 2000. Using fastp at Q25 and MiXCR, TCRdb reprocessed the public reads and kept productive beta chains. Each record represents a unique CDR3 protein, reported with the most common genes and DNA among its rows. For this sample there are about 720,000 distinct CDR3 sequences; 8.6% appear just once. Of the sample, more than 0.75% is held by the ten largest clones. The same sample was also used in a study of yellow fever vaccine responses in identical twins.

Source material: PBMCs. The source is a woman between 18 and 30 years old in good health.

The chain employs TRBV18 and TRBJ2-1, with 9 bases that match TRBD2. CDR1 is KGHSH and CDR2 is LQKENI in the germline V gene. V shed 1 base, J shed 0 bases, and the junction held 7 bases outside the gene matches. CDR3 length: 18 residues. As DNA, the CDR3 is TGTGCCAGCTCACCACGGGCTAGCGGGACCGTCTCCTACAATGAGCAGTTCTTC. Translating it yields CASSPRASGTVSYNEQFF.

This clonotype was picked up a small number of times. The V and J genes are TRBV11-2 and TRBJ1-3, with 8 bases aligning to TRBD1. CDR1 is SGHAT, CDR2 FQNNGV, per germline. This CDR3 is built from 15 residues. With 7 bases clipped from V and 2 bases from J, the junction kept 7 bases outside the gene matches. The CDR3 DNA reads TGTGCCAGCACCCTAGGGACAGGTGCTGGAAACACCATATATTTT. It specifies CASTLGTGAGNTIYF.

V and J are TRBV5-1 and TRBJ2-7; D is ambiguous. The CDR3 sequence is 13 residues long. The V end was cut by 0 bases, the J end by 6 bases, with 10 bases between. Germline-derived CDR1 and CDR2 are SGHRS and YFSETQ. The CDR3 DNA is TGCGCCAGCAGCTTGGTCCCCGACGGCGAGCAGTACTTC. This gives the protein CASSLVPDGEQYF.

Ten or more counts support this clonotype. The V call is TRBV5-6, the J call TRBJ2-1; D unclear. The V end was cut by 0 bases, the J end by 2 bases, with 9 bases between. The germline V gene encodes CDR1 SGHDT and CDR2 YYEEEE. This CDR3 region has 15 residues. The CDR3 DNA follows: TGTGCCAGCAGCTTGGAGGCCGTTACCTACAATGAGCAGTTCTTC. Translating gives CASSLEAVTYNEQFF.

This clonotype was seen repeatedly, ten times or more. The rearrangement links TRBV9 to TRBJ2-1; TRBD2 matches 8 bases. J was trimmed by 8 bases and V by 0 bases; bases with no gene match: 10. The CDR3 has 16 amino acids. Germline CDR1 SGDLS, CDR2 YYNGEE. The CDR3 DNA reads TGTGCCAGCAGCGTAGGTCCGGGGGGGCCTAAGGATGAGCAGTTCTTC. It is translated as CASSVGPGGPKDEQFF.

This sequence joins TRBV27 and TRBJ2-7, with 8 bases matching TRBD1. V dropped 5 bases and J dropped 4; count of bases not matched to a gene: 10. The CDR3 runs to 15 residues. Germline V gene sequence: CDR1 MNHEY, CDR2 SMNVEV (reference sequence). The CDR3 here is CASSPNRDRIYEQYF. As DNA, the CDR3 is TGTGCCAGCAGTCCAAACCGGGACAGGATTTACGAGCAGTACTTC.

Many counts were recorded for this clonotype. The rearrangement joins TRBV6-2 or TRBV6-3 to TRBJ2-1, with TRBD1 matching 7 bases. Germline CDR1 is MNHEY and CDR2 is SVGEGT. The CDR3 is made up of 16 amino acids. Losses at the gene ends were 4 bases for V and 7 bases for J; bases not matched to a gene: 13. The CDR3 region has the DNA TGTGCCAGCAGTTCCCGTAGGACAGGCCAGAGGAATGAGCAGTTCTTC. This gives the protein CASSSRRTGQRNEQFF.